The 8 T cell receptor beta chains reported below all come from one sample, sequenced in a study of healthy donors' naive CD4 and CD8 T cells. Each TCR library used approximately 500 ng of total RNA and a linear amplification protocol. MiXCR, run by TCRdb on the reads, gives a single entry per CDR3 protein. The data contain 150,000 to 200,000 distinct CDR3 sequences, under 85% of them singletons. Input material: naive CD4+ and CD8+ T cells sorted from blood, pooled from several donors. The receptors originated from a pool of human donors in good health; the sample pools cells from several healthy donors.

The chain uses TRBV20-1 and TRBJ1-6; D perhaps matches TRBD1 (5 bases). The germline V gene has CDR1 DFQATT and CDR2 SNEGSKA (reference sequence). V was clipped by 0 bases and J by 6 bases, with 12 bases between them. The CDR3 has 15 residues. The CDR3 DNA sequence: TGCAGTGCTAGAGATCACGGGGGTGGTAATTCACCCCTCCACTTT. Encoded protein: CSARDHGGGNSPLHF.

This chain connects TRBV29-1 to TRBJ2-1; tentative D call: TRBD2 (5 bases). Germline assignment: CDR1 SQVTM and CDR2 ANQGSEA. The length of the CDR3 is 13 residues. The germline V and J ends were trimmed by 4 bases and 0 bases, with 7 bases remaining between them. Written as DNA, the CDR3 is TGCAGCGTTGCGGGGTCCTCCTACAATGAGCAGTTCTTC. Its translation is CSVAGSSYNEQFF.

The chain couples TRBV29-1 to TRBJ2-1; 9 positions match TRBD1. The CDR3 length is 14 residues. J lost 7 bases, V lost 2 bases, and 6 bases had no gene match. The germline gives CDR1 SQVTM, CDR2 ANQGSEA. CDR3: CSVEYRGLSNEQFF. The CDR3 DNA reads as TGCAGCGTTGAATACAGGGGGCTGAGTAATGAGCAGTTCTTC.

This sequence joins TRBV19 and TRBJ2-1; unclear D gene. This CDR3 contains 11 residues. Looked up from germline, CDR1 is LNHDA and CDR2 is SQIVND (reference sequence). V lost 10 bases and J 5 bases, leaving 9 bases between the germline ends. CDR3 sequence: CATNTDNEQFF. CDR3 nucleotide sequence: TGTGCCACCAATACAGACAATGAGCAGTTCTTC.

This chain uses TRBV29-1 with TRBJ1-1; tentatively, D is TRBD1 (5 bases). The CDR3 has 15 amino acids. CDR1 is SQVTM, CDR2 ANQGSEA, per germline. Between the trimmed V and J ends, which lost 6 bases and 1 base, there was a span of 18 bases. The DNA of the CDR3 is TGCAGCGTCGGTAACTTAGACAGTAAGAACACTGAAGCTTTCTTT. It is translated as CSVGNLDSKNTEAFF.

This clonotype was seen only a few times. The chain employs TRBV29-1 and TRBJ1-5; D is unresolved. The length of the CDR3 is 14 residues. With 4 bases removed from V and 0 bases from J, the gap between germline ends came to 10 bases. CDR1 and CDR2 from the germline V gene are SQVTM and ANQGSEA. In DNA, the CDR3 is TGCAGCGTTGTAATCGGGTTTAGCAATCAGCCCCAGCATTTT. Encoded protein: CSVVIGFSNQPQHF.

The genes are TRBV30 and TRBJ1-5, with D possibly matching TRBD1 (6 bases). V shed 2 bases and J shed 3 bases, with 11 bases lying between them. The CDR3 is 14 amino acids. Per the germline V gene, CDR1 is GTSNPN and CDR2 is SVGIG (reference sequence). CDR3 residues: CAWSIGQFNQPQHF. The DNA of the CDR3 is TGTGCCTGGAGTATCGGACAGTTCAATCAGCCCCAGCATTTT.

The rearrangement links TRBV15 to TRBJ2-7; D may be TRBD2 (6 bases). This CDR3 contains 15 residues. From germline, CDR1 is LNHNV and CDR2 YYDKDF (reference sequence). The V and J ends lost 0 bases and 6 bases respectively, with 15 bases between them. The CDR3 sequence is CATSRDAAAGSEQYF. CDR3 DNA sequence: TGTGCCACCAGCAGAGATGCGGCCGCGGGAAGCGAGCAGTACTTC.